This T cell receptor (beta chain) derives from a study of STAT5B mutations in CD4+ large granular lymphocyte leukemia. About the research overall: The CDR3 'QG' motif was associated with a particular HLA allele among healthy donors.

The CDR3 contains 12 residues. The V segment lost 3 bases and the J segment 11 bases; nucleotides outside the gene matches: 3. The V gene's germline CDR1 is LNHDA and CDR2 SQIVND (reference sequence). Only a few counts were recorded for this clone. Its specificity is unknown. Per the original methods: The detection floor for productive clonotype frequency was 2.59 x 10-5. Measured with immunoSEQ multiplex PCR; TCRdb has only the in-frame clones, and not every one. Clone size and the V and J calls come from that table; the DNA yielded D and trimming. The sample lists some 41,000 clones, approximately 88% occurring once. Study findings and constraints: Main leukemic clonotypes were patient-specific, but 20% to 25% appeared at low frequency elsewhere. The CD4+ versus CD8+ T-LGLL clonality difference may reflect limited sample size.

Material for sequencing was CD4+ T cells from blood buffy coats. The source of this sequence is a human donor in good health. This chain links TRBV19 with TRBJ1-1; 10 bases line up with TRBD1. This chain's CDR3 is CASSIRDRGAFF. In nucleotides, the CDR3 is TGTGCCAGTAGTATCCGGGACAGGGGTGCTTTCTTT. Full variable domain (outside the CDR3, taken from reference TRBV19 and TRBJ1-1): DGGITQSPKYLFRKEGQNVTLSCEQNLNHDAMYWYRQDPGQGLRLIYYSQIVNDFQKGDIAEGYSVSREKKESFPLTVTSAQKNPTAFYLCASSIRDRGAFFGQGTRLTVV.